This TCR beta chain stems from a study of T-cell reconstitution after alpha-beta-depleted transplantation in children (dated by TCRdb to about 2016). At the level of the whole study: Using TCR repertoire profiling, the study followed T-cell immune reconstitution in a quantitative way in children after TCRalphabeta/CD19-depleted allogeneic hematopoietic cell transplantation. The full study reports these points: In some patients, the high TCRbeta diversity seen at day 60 was put down to recipient T cells and intrathymic progenitors that had survived conditioning. The apparently early alphabetaT-cell count recovery about two months after transplant was reportedly dependent on only several hundred rapidly expanded clones derived from non-depleted graft cells. Over the following months the frequencies of hyperexpanded clones went down, and after one year T-cell counts and TCRbeta diversity were mostly credited to newly produced T cells.

This clonotype was counted a few times. What this receptor recognizes is not known. No quality values exist for individual bases; no much larger clone is one base distant. Library preparation employed PCR. Reads for this sample came from an Illumina HiSeq 2500. To normalize quantification of the TCRbeta repertoire, the TCR libraries were built with molecular barcoding that relied on unique molecular identifiers. In-frame beta chains were kept once TCRdb had trimmed the public reads at Q25 with fastp and called clones with MiXCR. Every CDR3 protein is listed once, alongside the most common genes and DNA of its rows. For this sample the table gives a few hundred thousand distinct CDR3 sequences, of which over 40% were detected only once. The ten largest make up roughly 27% of the sample. The V end loses 8 bases and the J end loses 7 bases, and a stretch of 15 bases separates them. CDR1 and CDR2, per the germline V gene (reference sequence), are LNHNV and YYDKDF. The CDR3 contains 13 residues, cysteine and phenylalanine counted. Left in the record is the CDR3 DNA by itself, 39 bases read in frame from the first base.

This specimen's treatment or condition label, interpreted: allogeneic hematopoietic cell transplantation with graft depleted of TCRalphabeta T cells and CD19 B cells. The children who served as transplant recipients had been given grafts of TCRalphabeta/CD19-depleted allogeneic hematopoietic cells. The origin of this receptor is a girl aged 2 to 10 with aplastic anemia, due to receive a stem cell transplant. Sample: PBMCs, taken before TCRalphabeta/CD19-depleted stem cell transplant. The receptor chain draws on TRBV15 and TRBJ2-1; perhaps TRBD1 is the D gene, with 6 bases matching. DNA sequence: TGTGCCACCGGGGGCAGGGCTAAGAATGAGCAGTTCTTC. Translation gives CATGGRAKNEQFF.